What follows are 8 T cell receptor beta chains derived from one specimen sequenced in a study of shared clonotypes between healthy human individuals. Clones were read by immunoSEQ multiplex PCR, and TCRdb kept only the in-frame ones, dropping some. This sample has a few million clones, with about 92% found just once. The sample comprised naive CD4+ T cells from PBMCs. The subset: CD45RA+ positively selected. These receptors all stem from a man between 18 and 35 years old in good health. Some clones in this sample may be carry-over from other donors' samples.

The chain recombines TRBV15 with TRBJ2-3; no clear D gene. In germline, CDR1 is LNHNV, CDR2 YYDKDF (reference sequence). The CDR3 covers 14 residues. With 2 bases removed from V and 6 bases from J, the gap between germline ends came to 12 bases. CDR3 sequence reads: CATSRTTRTDTQYF. CDR3 DNA sequence: TGTGCCACCAGCAGAACAACTCGAACGGATACGCAGTATTTT.

This clone was recorded only once. The genes are TRBV6-1 and TRBJ1-1; possibly TRBD1 for D (6 bases). The V gene lost 6 bases and the J gene lost 6 bases, with 14 bases spanning the gap. This CDR3 has 13 amino acids. Germline-derived CDR1 and CDR2 are MNHNS and SASEGT. CDR3 nucleotide sequence: TGTGCCAGCAGCTTTTCAGGGGAACCTGAAGCTTTCTTT. Its translation: CASSFSGEPEAFF.

The rearrangement uses TRBV6-1 and TRBJ1-5; D gene unclear. Looked up from germline, CDR1 is MNHNS and CDR2 is SASEGT. CDR3 length: 15 amino acids. Trimming removed 1 base at V and 7 bases at J, with 14 bases between. Here the CDR3 reads CASSEVAGPGQPQHF. The CDR3 region has the DNA TGTGCCAGCAGTGAAGTAGCAGGACCGGGGCAGCCCCAGCATTTT.

J is TRBJ2-1 and V is TRBV11-2; 7 positions match TRBD2. Germline V gene lookup returns CDR1 SGHAT and CDR2 FQNNGV. Trimming removed 4 bases from V and 12 bases from J; junction bases left unmatched: 9. The CDR3 runs to 13 residues. Here the CDR3 reads CASSSQAPGGQFF. The CDR3 bases are TGTGCCAGCAGCTCCCAGGCGCCGGGGGGGCAGTTCTTC.

The chain joins TRBV30 to TRBJ1-3; weak D call: TRBD1 (5 bases). CDR3 length: 12 residues. The germline gives CDR1 GTSNPN, CDR2 SVGIG (reference sequence). The V end lost 4 bases, the J end lost 2 bases, and 6 bases lay between the germline ends. CDR3 loop: CAWIGAGNTIYF. CDR3 nucleotides: TGTGCCTGGATAGGGGCTGGAAACACCATATATTTT.

The chain has TRBV28 and TRBJ1-3; D remains ambiguous. Trimming took off 6 bases at V and 2 bases at J, with 17 bases between the two ends. The CDR3 runs 16 residues. Germline CDR1 is MDHEN and CDR2 is SYDVKM. For the CDR3, the DNA is TGTGCCAGCAGCCGTACCGGCCGCGCGACTGGAAACACCATATATTTT. This encodes CASSRTGRATGNTIYF.

The rearrangement links TRBV6-5 to TRBJ1-2; D is unclear. CDR1 and CDR2 (germline): MNHEY, SVGAGI. This CDR3 has 11 residues. Deletions cut 5 bases from V and 8 bases from J, with 9 bases between. CDR3 sequence: CASSSGGGYTF. CDR3 bases: TGTGCCAGCAGTAGTGGTGGGGGCTACACCTTC.

The rearrangement uses TRBV29-1 and TRBJ1-1; perhaps TRBD1 as D (5 bases). Trimming pared 4 bases from V and 1 base from J, leaving 10 bases between. The CDR3 is 13 amino acids. The germline V gene has CDR1 SQVTM and CDR2 ANQGSEA. The DNA of the CDR3 is TGCAGCGTTGTGGGACTTCGGAACACTGAAGCTTTCTTT. Amino acids: CSVVGLRNTEAFF. Full variable domain (outside the CDR3, taken from reference TRBV29-1 and TRBJ1-1): SAVISQKPSRDICQRGTSLTIQCQVDSQVTMMFWYRQQPGQSLTLIATANQGSEATYESGFVIDKFPISRPNLTFSTLTVSNMSPEDSSIYLCSVVGLRNTEAFFGQGTRLTVV.